The rows below give T cell receptor beta chains drawn from one sample of a study of tumor and adjacent non-tumor tissue in lung cancer. TCRdb itself ran the multiplex PCR reads through MiXCR, one entry per CDR3 protein. The table includes around 140,000 distinct CDR3 sequences, about 71% detected once. Sequenced sample: lung tumor tissue. These receptors all stem from a man between 60 and 75 years old with small cell lung cancer. Both conserved end residues are part of each CDR3. The D gene is left open where the match is weak. Expanded clones get a size class; other rows say once, few or many, or leave the size out.

d_call	j_call	v_call	clone_size	cdr3_aa	cdr3_nt
-	TRBJ2-1	TRBV6-5	once	CASSSGGAWNIEEFF	TGTGCCAGCAGTTCTGGGGGGGCGTGGAACATTGAGGAGTTCTTC
TRBD1	TRBJ2-1	TRBV12-3/TRBV12-4	-	CASKTGTGAHEQFF	TGTGCCAGCAAGACCGGGACAGGAGCCCATGAGCAGTTCTTC
-	TRBJ1-1	TRBV11-3	once	CAGGSSGTKAFF	TGTGCCGGCGGTTCATCGGGGACTAAAGCTTTCTTT
-	TRBJ2-5	TRBV6-1	once	CASSEERGETHYF	TGTGCAAGCAGTGAAGAAAGGGGGGAGACCCATTACTTC
TRBD2	TRBJ2-5	TRBV20-1	-	CGARAGGARETQYF	TGTGGTGCTAGGGCGGGAGGAGCGCGAGAGACCCAGTACTTC
-	TRBJ2-1	TRBV28	-	CASSIGAYNEQFF	TGTGCCAGCAGTATAGGGGCCTACAATGAGCAGTTCTTC
TRBD2	TRBJ2-6	TRBV28	few	CASSFGGGRANVLTF	TGTGCCAGCAGTTTTGGGGGGGGTAGGGCCAACGTCCTGACTTTC
-	TRBJ1-1	TRBV12-3/TRBV12-4	many	CASSLTRNTEAFF	TGTGCCAGCAGTTTAACTCGAAACACTGAAGCTTTCTTT
TRBD2	TRBJ2-7	TRBV11-1	many	CASSTVLGLAGLSAEQYF	TGTGCCAGCAGCACCGTTCTTGGACTAGCGGGCTTGTCGGCCGAGCAGTACTTC
TRBD1	TRBJ2-7	TRBV20-1	once	CGVRGDWGQSDEQYF	TGCGGTGTTAGAGGTGATTGGGGACAGAGCGACGAGCAGTACTTC
-	TRBJ1-2	TRBV6-1	few	CASSWAGDGWGGYTF	TGTGCCAGCAGCTGGGCGGGGGACGGGTGGGGTGGCTACACCTTC
-	TRBJ2-5	TRBV11-3	many	CASSLDSQETQYF	TGTGCCAGCAGCTTAGACAGCCAAGAGACCCAGTACTTC
TRBD1	TRBJ1-2	TRBV11-2	-	CASRVTGVGGYTF	TGTGCCAGCAGGGTAACAGGGGTAGGCGGCTACACCTTT
-	TRBJ2-7	TRBV18	-	CASSPQLEDEQYF	TGTGCCAGCTCACCACAACTAGAGGACGAGCAGTACTTC
-	TRBJ1-2	TRBV29-1	many	CSVEKGGSYGYTF	TGCAGCGTTGAGAAGGGGGGTTCCTATGGCTACACCTTC
TRBD1	TRBJ2-1	TRBV24-1	-	CATSDPGQGHNKQFF	TGTGCCACTAGTGACCCGGGACAGGGACACAATAAGCAGTTCTTC
-	TRBJ2-6	TRBV20-1	few	CSARDPRGGSGANVLTF	TGCAGTGCTAGAGATCCGAGAGGGGGCTCTGGGGCCAACGTCCTGACTTTC
-	TRBJ2-5	TRBV12-3/TRBV12-4	-	CASTLGKTQYF	TGTGCCAGCACTCTAGGAAAGACCCAGTACTTC
TRBD2	TRBJ2-1	TRBV6-1	many	CASSYHSGNYNEQFF	TGTGCCAGCAGTTACCACAGCGGGAACTACAATGAGCAGTTCTTC
-	TRBJ2-4	TRBV20-1	-	CSARPGVSKNIQYF	TGCAGTGCTAGGCCAGGGGTATCCAAAAACATTCAGTACTTC
-	TRBJ1-4	TRBV20-1	-	CSAGPSTNEKLFF	TGCAGTGCAGGGCCCTCAACTAATGAAAAACTGTTTTTT
-	TRBJ2-4	TRBV6-6	-	CVSSTPALVVKNIQYF	TGTGTCAGCAGCACACCCGCATTGGTAGTCAAAAACATTCAGTACTTC
-	TRBJ2-7	TRBV6-6	many	CASSPGHRNYEQYF	TGTGCCAGCAGTCCGGGACACCGAAATTACGAGCAGTACTTC
TRBD1	TRBJ1-2	TRBV11-2	once	CASSLAWTGVGGCTF	TGTGCCAGCAGCTTAGCCTGGACAGGGGTGGGTGGCTGCACTTTC
TRBD1	TRBJ1-2	TRBV28	-	CVSSTGGVGYTF	TGTGTCAGCAGCACAGGGGGGGTTGGCTACACCTTC
TRBD2	TRBJ2-3	TRBV4-2	-	CASSQGLAGHTDTQYF	TGTGCCAGCAGCCAGGGGCTAGCGGGGCACACAGATACGCAGTATTTT
TRBD2	TRBJ2-1	TRBV29-1	many	CSVVIISLASNEQFF	TGCAGCGTTGTAATTATATCACTAGCGAGTAATGAGCAGTTCTTC
-	TRBJ1-4	TRBV20-1	-	CSSKEGGSEKLFF	TGCAGTTCTAAAGAGGGAGGGAGTGAAAAACTGTTTTTT
-	TRBJ2-1	TRBV11-3	-	CASSLGTACDPKLEQFF	TGTGCCAGCAGCTTAGGTACGGCGTGTGACCCAAAGCTGGAGCAGTTCTTC
TRBD1	TRBJ1-6	TRBV4-2	-	CASSHTGGRSPLHF	TGTGCCAGCAGCCATACAGGGGGCCGTTCACCCCTCCACTTT
-	TRBJ2-2	TRBV20-1	-	CSARVPGGLKGNTGKLFF	TGCAGTGCTAGAGTGCCTGGCGGACTAAAAGGGAACACCGGGAAGCTGTTTTTT
TRBD1	TRBJ1-1	TRBV29-1	-	CSSTTRTGGTGAFF	TGCAGCTCCACAACTCGGACAGGGGGTACTGGAGCTTTCTTT
-	TRBJ1-4	TRBV29-1	many	CSVVGGEKLFF	TGCAGCGTTGTGGGGGGCGAAAAACTGTTTTTT
TRBD2	TRBJ2-1	TRBV20-1	-	CSASPSLLTSGYNEQFF	TGCAGTGCCAGTCCTAGCCTCTTGACTAGCGGGTACAATGAGCAGTTCTTC
TRBD1	TRBJ2-3	TRBV6-5	few	CASRRTGDTDTQYF	TGTGCCAGCAGACGGACAGGGGATACAGATACGCAGTATTTT
-	TRBJ2-7	TRBV11-2	-	CASSLTLWNDKQYF	TGTGCCAGCAGCTTAACCCTTTGGAACGACAAGCAGTACTTC
-	TRBJ2-5	TRBV20-1	-	CSAFGVTLSQETQYF	TGCAGTGCTTTCGGGGTAACACTTTCCCAAGAGACCCAGTACTTC
-	TRBJ2-1	TRBV11-1	-	CASSLLGGGYDEQFF	TGTGCCAGCAGCTTATTGGGAGGCGGTTATGATGAGCAGTTCTTC
-	TRBJ2-7	TRBV28	many	CASSLRVPPLYF	TGTGCCAGCAGTTTAAGGGTCCCCCCCCTGTACTTC
TRBD1	TRBJ1-6	TRBV11-2	once	CASIFAAGQGVYSHLHF	TGTGCCAGCATCTTTGCGGCCGGACAGGGGGTATATTCACACCTCCACTTT
-	TRBJ1-2	TRBV7-9	-	CASSLQAVGYTF	TGTGCCAGTAGCTTACAGGCAGTGGGCTACACCTTC
TRBD2	TRBJ2-3	TRBV7-9	-	CASSFAGADTQYF	TGTGCCAGCAGCTTTGCGGGAGCTGATACGCAGTATTTT
-	TRBJ1-2	TRBV20-1	-	CSASAWTYGYTF	TGCAGTGCTAGCGCCTGGACCTATGGCTACACCTTC
TRBD1	TRBJ1-2	TRBV4-1	-	CAGSPSGTGFSYGYAF	TGCGCCGGCAGCCCATCCGGGACAGGGTTTAGCTATGGCTACGCCTTC
-	TRBJ2-2	TRBV11-3	-	CASSFSSGFTGELIF	TGTGCCAGCAGCTTTAGCTCAGGGTTCACCGGGGAGCTAATTTTT
-	TRBJ2-7	TRBV20-1	many	CSANPILGNSRGVFYEQYF	TGCAGTGCTAACCCCATCTTAGGAAATTCAAGGGGTGTTTTCTACGAGCAGTACTTC
TRBD1	TRBJ1-1	TRBV6-5	-	CTSSLTSPSGQGSTDAFF	TGTACCAGCAGTTTAACATCCCCTTCGGGACAGGGGAGCACTGACGCTTTCTTC
-	TRBJ2-5	TRBV7-9	-	CASSEQGSWETQYF	TGTGCCAGCAGCGAACAGGGTTCTTGGGAGACCCAGTACTTC
-	TRBJ2-2	TRBV11-2	-	CASSRESGRNTGEPFF	TGTGCCAGCAGCCGCGAGAGCGGGCGTAACACCGGGGAGCCGTTTTTT
-	TRBJ1-1	TRBV4-1	-	CTSSQDGRYGRLNTEAFF	TGCACCAGCAGCCAAGATGGAAGGTATGGACGACTGAACACTGAAGCTTTCTTT
-	TRBJ2-1	TRBV11-2	-	CANSLDPNNEQFF	TGTGCCAATAGCTTAGACCCAAACAATGAGCAGTTCTTC
-	TRBJ2-3	TRBV12-3/TRBV12-4	-	CASSFWDMVDTQYF	TGTGCCAGCAGTTTCTGGGACATGGTAGATACGCAGTATTTT
-	TRBJ2-3	TRBV11-3	-	CAGSFNKNTDTQYF	TGTGCCGGCAGCTTTAACAAAAACACAGATACGCAGTATTTT
TRBD2	TRBJ2-5	TRBV29-1	-	CSVLFSGIRESQYF	TGCAGCGTTCTTTTTAGCGGGATTCGAGAGTCCCAGTACTTC
-	TRBJ2-6	TRBV5-6	-	CASSIGTFRSGANVLTF	TGTGCCAGCAGCATTGGGACTTTCCGCTCTGGGGCCAACGTCCTGACTTTC